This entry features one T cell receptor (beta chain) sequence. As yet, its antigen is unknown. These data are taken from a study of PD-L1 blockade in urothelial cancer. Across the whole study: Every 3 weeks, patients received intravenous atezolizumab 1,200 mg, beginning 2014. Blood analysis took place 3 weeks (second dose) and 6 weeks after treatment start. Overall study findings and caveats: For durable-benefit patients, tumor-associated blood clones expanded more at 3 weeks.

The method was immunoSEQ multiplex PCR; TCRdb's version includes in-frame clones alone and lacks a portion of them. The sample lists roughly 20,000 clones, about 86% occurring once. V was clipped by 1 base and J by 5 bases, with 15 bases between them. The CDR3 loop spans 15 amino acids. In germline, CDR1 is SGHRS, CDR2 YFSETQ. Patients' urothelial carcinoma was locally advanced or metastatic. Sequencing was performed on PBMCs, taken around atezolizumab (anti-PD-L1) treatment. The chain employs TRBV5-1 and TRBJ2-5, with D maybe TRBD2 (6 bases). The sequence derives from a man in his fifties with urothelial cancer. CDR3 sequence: CASSLWSREVETQYF. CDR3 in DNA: TGCGCCAGCAGCTTGTGGAGTAGGGAGGTGGAGACCCAGTACTTC.